This T cell receptor beta chain is drawn from a study of shared T cell receptors in the human thymus. Some clones are missing from TCRdb's copy, which holds only in-frame ones; the method was immunoSEQ multiplex PCR. The sample contains roughly 550,000 clones, around 82% of which appear only once. V lost 1 base and J lost 7, with 14 bases in between. The CDR3 runs 15 residues. From germline, CDR1 is LGHNA and CDR2 YSLEER. The same data also contributed to another study, on human thymus T cells. This second study notes: Donation came from healthy Finnish infants having corrective surgery for congenital heart defects. Thymic tissue was derived from resections collected during corrective heart surgery. Thymic and blood repertoires appeared to carry a bias in their V and J gene usage. Unrelated individuals reportedly shared highly overlapping thymic TCR repertoires.

The clonotype originates from a boy under three years old with a congenital heart defect. Sample: thymocytes. The chain recombines TRBV4-3 with TRBJ2-1; D is uncertain. The CDR3 bases are TGCGCCAGCAGCCAAGGTGAGGCCCCTTTGAATGAGCAGTTCTTC. This gives the protein CASSQGEAPLNEQFF.